Listed below are T cell receptor beta chains from one sample, sequenced in a study of technical replicates of blood from a handful of donors. The data were produced by immunoSEQ multiplex PCR, yet TCRdb's version contains in-frame clones alone and is incomplete. This sample carries fewer than 60,000 clones, about 90% of them seen once, and the ten largest clones take 3% to 4%. Sequencing was performed on PBMCs. These receptors came from a human donor in good health. Some clones in this sample may be carry-over from other donors' samples. Each CDR3 is given without its conserved first and last residue. D genes are given only for firm matches.

v_call	d_call	j_call	cdr3_aa
TRBV6-5	NA	TRBJ2-7	ASSKTASSSYEQY
TRBV7-3	NA	TRBJ1-2	ASSLGRGSSYGYT
TRBV7-9	TRBD2	TRBJ2-2	ASSLTAGGHGELF
TRBV2	TRBD2	TRBJ2-1	ASSKAGAPYNEQF
TRBV15	NA	TRBJ1-1	ATSTGELNTEAF
TRBV2	TRBD1	TRBJ1-2	ASGGQGGNYGYT
TRBV7-9	NA	TRBJ2-1	ASSLDLAPGEQF
TRBV19	NA	TRBJ2-1	ASSASSEQF
TRBV7-2	TRBD2	TRBJ2-1	ASSTGVRLAPYNEQF
TRBV19	TRBD1	TRBJ1-5	ASNPTGVFGNQPQH
TRBV18	TRBD1	TRBJ1-1	ASSLTGDTEAF
TRBV6-1	NA	TRBJ2-6	ASSVTGLGANVLT
TRBV5-4	NA	TRBJ2-1	ASSLAASTNEQF
TRBV4-1	NA	TRBJ1-2	ASSQDSPGYGYT
TRBV2	TRBD2	TRBJ2-2	ASIWTRSPTGELF
TRBV7-9	TRBD2	TRBJ2-1	ARGGTSYNEQF
TRBV6-5	NA	TRBJ2-7	ASSRILRKPYEQY
TRBV19	TRBD1	TRBJ2-7	ASSAPDRHEQY
TRBV5-1	TRBD1	TRBJ1-1	ASSPQTGTMNTEAF
TRBV6-4	NA	TRBJ2-2	ASSQLGWGPNTGELF
TRBV29-1	TRBD2	TRBJ2-5	SVEALAGVGMETQY
TRBV15	NA	TRBJ1-6	ATSRDKGLRFSPLH
TRBV7-9	TRBD2	TRBJ2-7	ASRPRGGSYEQY
TRBV30	NA	TRBJ1-4	AWSWAGEKLF
TRBV7-2	TRBD2	TRBJ2-3	ASSLVGGGAGTDTQY
TRBV7-6	NA	TRBJ2-3	ASSLEGRVQY
TRBV27	NA	TRBJ2-7	ASRRQAGDSLYEQY
TRBV5-1	TRBD1	TRBJ1-2	ASRATGGEGYT
TRBV7-9	TRBD2	TRBJ2-7	ASSSPTSGGFYEQY
TRBV6-4	NA	TRBJ1-5	ASSDSGGLNGRNQPQH
TRBV18	NA	TRBJ2-7	ASSPPPVPYEQY
TRBV23-1	TRBD1	TRBJ1-6	ASRTGESSPLH
TRBV4-2	NA	TRBJ2-1	ASSQERWNEQF
TRBV6-1	TRBD1	TRBJ1-2	ASSEVPTGGDYGYT
TRBV5-8	NA	TRBJ2-5	ASTLDWAGTQY
TRBV5-1	NA	TRBJ1-2	ASRGGDLRSLLSGYT
TRBV27	NA	TRBJ2-2	ASSPLLLAGKVTGELF
TRBV5-4	TRBD1	TRBJ1-1	ASSLGQGFGEAF
TRBV2	TRBD1	TRBJ2-2	ASSEQGAAGELF
TRBV5-4	TRBD2	TRBJ2-7	ASSLASGNYEQY
TRBV7-9	NA	TRBJ2-1	ASSRPRDTYNEQF
TRBV6-5	TRBD1	TRBJ1-1	ASSRRGRNTEAF
TRBV29-1	TRBD1	TRBJ2-3	SVAQGATDTQY
TRBV9	NA	TRBJ2-7	ASSPVSSYEQY
TRBV7-2	TRBD1	TRBJ1-6	ASSPGQVSPLH
TRBV27	NA	TRBJ1-1	ASSHRTSNTEAF
TRBV2	TRBD1	TRBJ1-2	ASSDTGVAYGYT
TRBV6-6	NA	TRBJ1-5	ASSSGSQPQH
TRBV9	NA	TRBJ2-7	ASSPQVETYEQY
TRBV30	NA	TRBJ1-1	AFAGQMNTEAF
TRBV6-5	NA	TRBJ1-6	ASSSQEFASPLH